This TCR beta chain was retrieved from a study of blood T cell repertoires in COVID-19. The wider study: COVID-19 samples from acute and convalescent phases originated in the United States, Italy and Spain. PBMCs, B-cell-depleted T cells, or T cells were the source of the cDNA or gDNA that made up the material.

Measured with immunoSEQ multiplex PCR; TCRdb has only the in-frame clones, and not every one. The sample records about 210,000 clones, roughly 81% being singletons. V trimming: 4 bases; J trimming: 6 bases; junction bases outside the gene matches: 9. The germline CDR1 and CDR2 sequences are SGHRS and YFSETQ. This CDR3 has 15 amino acids. The receptor was derived from a woman aged 45-59 years with active or convalescent COVID-19. Sequencing was done on a sample of peripheral blood. The V gene is TRBV5-1, the J gene TRBJ1-5; 8 bases align to TRBD1. CDR3 region: CASSLSGGEGQPQHF. The CDR3 bases are TGCGCCAGCAGCCTATCAGGGGGCGAAGGTCAGCCCCAGCATTTT. The full variable domain, its missing parts supplied by reference TRBV5-1 and TRBJ1-5, is KAGVTQTPRYLIKTRGQQVTLSCSPISGHRSVSWYQQTPGQGLQFLFEYFSETQRNKGNFPGRFSGRQFSNSRSEMNVSTLELGDSALYLCASSLSGGEGQPQHFGDGTRLSIL.